This T cell receptor beta chain is drawn from a study of T cell responses to AZD1222 COVID-19 vaccine. Study observations and caveats: Possibly, clonal diversity was underestimated; donors were largely white British and included more females.

This clone was seen a single time. Its antigen is still unknown. Profiling relied on immunoSEQ multiplex PCR, and the TCRdb table lists in-frame clones only, not all of them. The sample shows fewer than 100,000 clones, 80% to 90% of them seen only once. Deletions cut 6 bases from V and 5 bases from J, with 20 bases between. The CDR3 has 16 amino acids. Germline V CDR1 and CDR2: LNHDA, SQIVND (reference sequence). This sample comprised peripheral blood, obtained on day 0 of AZD1222 vaccination. V is TRBV19 and J is TRBJ1-5; D not certain. The receptor was derived from an adult in good health. CDR3 nucleotide sequence: TGTGCCAGTAGCCCCCTACCCTCCAGCTCAGATCAGCCCCAGCATTTT. Protein: CASSPLPSSSDQPQHF.